Listed below are T cell receptor beta chains from one sample, sequenced in a study of control samples from healthy donors and cancer patients. Generated by immunoSEQ multiplex PCR, the TCRdb table keeps only in-frame clones and is missing some. Of approximately 150,000 clones in the sample, approximately 94% were seen once. The sample was blood. The receptors were sampled from a middle-aged man in good health. Both conserved end residues are part of each CDR3. The D gene is left open where the match is weak. Clone size is given for some rows only: seen once, a few or many times, or a class if the clone is expanded.

d_gene	v_gene	abundance	j_gene	CDR3aa	CDR3nt
.	TRBV9	.	TRBJ1-1	CASSDGDGTEAFF	TGTGCCAGCAGCGATGGAGACGGTACTGAAGCTTTCTTT
.	TRBV3-1/TRBV3-2	once	TRBJ2-3	CASLPAGTDTDTQYF	TGTGCCAGCCTCCCGGCGGGGACAGATACAGATACGCAGTATTTT
.	TRBV27	once	TRBJ1-2	CASSFSPDRVYGYTF	TGTGCCAGCAGTTTTTCCCCGGACAGAGTATATGGCTACACCTTC
.	TRBV5-1	.	TRBJ2-3	CASSSEGRPDTQYF	TGCGCCAGCAGCTCAGAGGGTAGGCCAGATACGCAGTATTTT
.	TRBV10-3	.	TRBJ1-2	CAISETGDGYTF	TGTGCCATCAGTGAAACCGGGGATGGCTACACCTTC
TRBD1	TRBV11-2	.	TRBJ2-2	CASSADRGPATGELFF	TGTGCCAGCAGCGCCGACAGGGGGCCTGCCACCGGGGAGCTGTTTTTT
.	TRBV6-1	.	TRBJ2-7	CASSEGVVNYEQYF	TGTGCCAGCAGTGAAGGGGTAGTAAACTACGAGCAGTACTTC
.	TRBV27	once	TRBJ2-1	CASSLGNEQFF	TGTGCCAGCAGTTTGGGAAATGAGCAGTTCTTC
.	TRBV5-1	.	TRBJ1-1	CASRQGSEAFF	TGCGCCAGCAGACAGGGCAGTGAAGCTTTCTTT
TRBD2	TRBV7-6	.	TRBJ2-5	CASSLGLAGGKETQYF	TGTGCCAGCAGCTTGGGACTAGCGGGGGGCAAGGAGACCCAGTACTTC
.	TRBV10-3	.	TRBJ1-2	CAISESRTGANYGYTF	TGTGCCATCAGTGAGTCGAGAACGGGAGCTAACTATGGCTACACCTTC
TRBD2	TRBV10-3	.	TRBJ2-2	CAARGLAGTGELFF	TGTGCCGCTAGGGGACTAGCGGGGACCGGGGAGCTGTTTTTT
.	TRBV19	.	TRBJ1-1	CASSSTGRYMNTEAFF	TGTGCCAGTAGTTCTACCGGGCGCTATATGAACACTGAAGCTTTCTTT
.	TRBV2	once	TRBJ1-5	CASSYRRANQPQHF	TGTGCCAGCTCGTACCGTCGAGCAAATCAGCCCCAGCATTTT
TRBD2	TRBV29-1	.	TRBJ2-3	CSVGAGGSTDTQYF	TGCAGCGTTGGGGCGGGGGGGAGCACAGATACGCAGTATTTT
.	TRBV5-1	.	TRBJ2-2	CASSLVHLNTGELFF	TGCGCCAGCAGCTTGGTTCACTTGAACACCGGGGAGCTGTTTTTT
.	TRBV15	.	TRBJ1-1	CATSRDRQMNTEAFF	TGTGCCACCAGCAGAGATAGGCAGATGAACACTGAAGCTTTCTTT
.	TRBV6-5	.	TRBJ2-7	CASSITDYEQYF	TGTGCCAGCAGCATCACAGACTACGAGCAGTACTTC
TRBD1	TRBV27	.	TRBJ1-6	CASKQQGSSPPLHF	TGTGCCAGCAAACAACAGGGGAGTAGTCCACCCCTCCACTTT
.	TRBV24-1	.	TRBJ1-3	CATSARAGNTIYF	TGTGCCACCAGTGCAAGAGCTGGAAACACCATATATTTT
TRBD2	TRBV19	.	TRBJ2-3	CASSPREGMVTDTQYF	TGTGCCAGTAGTCCCCGGGAGGGGATGGTGACAGATACGCAGTATTTT
TRBD1	TRBV9	.	TRBJ2-7	CASSPDRGEQYF	TGTGCCAGCAGCCCGGACAGGGGCGAGCAGTACTTC
.	TRBV6-6	.	TRBJ2-5	CASSSHSGTGETQYF	TGTGCCAGCAGTTCCCACTCCGGGACTGGGGAGACCCAGTACTTC
TRBD1	TRBV6-2/TRBV6-3	.	TRBJ1-1	CASSYGTGVGNTEAFF	TGTGCCAGCAGTTACGGTACAGGGGTTGGGAACACTGAAGCTTTCTTT
TRBD1	TRBV6-6	.	TRBJ1-3	CATRDRGNTIYF	TGTGCCACCCGGGACAGGGGAAACACCATATATTTT
.	TRBV4-3	once	TRBJ2-2	CASSQDPPAATGELFF	TGCGCCAGCAGCCAAGATCCCCCAGCGGCCACCGGGGAGCTGTTTTTT
TRBD1	TRBV4-2	.	TRBJ1-5	CASQGDRGGGQPQHF	TGTGCCAGCCAGGGGGACAGGGGGGGTGGTCAGCCCCAGCATTTT
TRBD1	TRBV27	.	TRBJ1-4	CASRKDRGGEKLFF	TGTGCCAGCAGAAAAGACAGGGGCGGTGAAAAACTGTTTTTT
TRBD1	TRBV6-2/TRBV6-3	.	TRBJ2-5	CASSSGTAGAQYF	TGTGCCAGCAGTTCCGGGACAGCCGGGGCCCAGTACTTC
.	TRBV7-6	few	TRBJ2-2	CASSLGGLLAPGELFF	TGTGCCAGCAGCTTAGGAGGCCTCCTAGCCCCCGGGGAGCTGTTTTTT
TRBD2	TRBV7-8	.	TRBJ2-7	CASSRLAGGSHEQYF	TGTGCCAGCAGCCGATTAGCGGGAGGGTCCCACGAGCAGTACTTC
TRBD1	TRBV28	.	TRBJ1-4	CASQQGDGEKLFF	TGTGCCAGCCAACAGGGGGATGGTGAAAAACTGTTTTTT
.	TRBV7-9	.	TRBJ2-5	CASSDGVRETQYF	TGTGCCAGCAGCGACGGAGTACGGGAGACCCAGTACTTC
TRBD2	TRBV7-8	.	TRBJ2-5	CASSLGFSGSETQYF	TGTGCCAGCAGCTTAGGGTTTAGCGGGAGTGAGACCCAGTACTTC